This T cell receptor (beta chain) was recorded in a study of blood T cell repertoires in COVID-19. Study details: Sites in the United States, Italy and Spain provided acute and convalescent COVID-19 samples. Sources were T cells, B-cell-depleted T cells, or PBMCs; the material itself was cDNA or gDNA.

This CDR3 region has 15 residues. Germline CDR1 SEHNR, CDR2 FQNEAQ (reference sequence). With 5 bases removed from V and 6 bases from J, the gap between germline ends came to 17 bases. In the study's own analysis: Estimates of nucleated cell counts were drawn from the amplification of reference gene primers. Sequencing was performed with immunoSEQ multiplex PCR; in TCRdb, only in-frame clones are kept and a portion is missing. The DNA gave D and trimming, while V, J and clone size come from that table. The profile shows more than 50,000 clones, roughly 90% of them singletons. The receptor was derived from a human donor in a cohort sampled during active COVID-19. The rearrangement joins TRBV7-9 to TRBJ2-1, with D possibly matching TRBD2 (7 bases). Source material: peripheral blood. CDR3 sequence: CASSRGASGTNEQFF. CDR3 DNA sequence: TGTGCCAGCAGCCGGGGGGCTAGCGGTACCAATGAGCAGTTCTTC.